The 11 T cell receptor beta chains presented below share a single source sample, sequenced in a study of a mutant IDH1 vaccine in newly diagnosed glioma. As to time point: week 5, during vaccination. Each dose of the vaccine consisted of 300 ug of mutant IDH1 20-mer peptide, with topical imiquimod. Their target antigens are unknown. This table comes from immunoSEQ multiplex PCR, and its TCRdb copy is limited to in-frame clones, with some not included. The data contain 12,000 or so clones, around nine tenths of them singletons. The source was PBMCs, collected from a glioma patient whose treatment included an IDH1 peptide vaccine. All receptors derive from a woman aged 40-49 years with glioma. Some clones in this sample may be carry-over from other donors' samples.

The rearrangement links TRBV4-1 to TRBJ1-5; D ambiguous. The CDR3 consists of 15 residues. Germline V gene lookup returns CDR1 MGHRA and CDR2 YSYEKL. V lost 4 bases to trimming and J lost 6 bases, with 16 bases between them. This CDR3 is CASSPKIPTSQPQHF. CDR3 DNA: TGCGCCAGCAGCCCCAAGATTCCCACAAGTCAGCCCCAGCATTTT.

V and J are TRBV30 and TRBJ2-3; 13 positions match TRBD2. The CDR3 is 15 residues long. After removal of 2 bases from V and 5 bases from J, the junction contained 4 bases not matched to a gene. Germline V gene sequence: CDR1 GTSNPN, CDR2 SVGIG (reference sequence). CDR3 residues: CAWSIGTSGKDTQYF. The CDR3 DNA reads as TGTGCCTGGAGTATAGGGACTAGCGGGAAAGATACGCAGTATTTT.

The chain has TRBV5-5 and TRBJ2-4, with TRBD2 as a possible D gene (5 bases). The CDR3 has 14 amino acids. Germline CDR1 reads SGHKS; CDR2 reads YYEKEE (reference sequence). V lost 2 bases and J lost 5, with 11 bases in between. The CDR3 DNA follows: TGTGCCAGCAGCTTCTCCCGTAGCGAAAACATTCAGTACTTC. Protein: CASSFSRSENIQYF.

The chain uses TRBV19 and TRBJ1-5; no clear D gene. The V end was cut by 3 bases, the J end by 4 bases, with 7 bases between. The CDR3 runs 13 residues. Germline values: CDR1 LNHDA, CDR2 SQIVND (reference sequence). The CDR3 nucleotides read TGTGCCAGTAGTATGGGTTCTAATCAGCCCCAGCATTTT. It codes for CASSMGSNQPQHF.

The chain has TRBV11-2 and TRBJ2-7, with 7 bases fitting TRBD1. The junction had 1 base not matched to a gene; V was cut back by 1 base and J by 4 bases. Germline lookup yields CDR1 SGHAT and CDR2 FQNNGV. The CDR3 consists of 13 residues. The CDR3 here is CASSLGTGYEQYF. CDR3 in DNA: TGTGCCAGCAGCTTAGGGACAGGTTACGAGCAGTACTTC.

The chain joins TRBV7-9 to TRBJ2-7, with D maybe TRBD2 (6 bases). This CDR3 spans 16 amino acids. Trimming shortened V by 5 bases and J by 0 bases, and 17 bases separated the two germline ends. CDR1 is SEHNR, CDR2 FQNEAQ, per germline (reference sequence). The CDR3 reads CASSRRRDSSSYEQYF. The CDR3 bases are TGTGCCAGCAGCCGAAGACGGGACTCCAGCTCCTACGAGCAGTACTTC.

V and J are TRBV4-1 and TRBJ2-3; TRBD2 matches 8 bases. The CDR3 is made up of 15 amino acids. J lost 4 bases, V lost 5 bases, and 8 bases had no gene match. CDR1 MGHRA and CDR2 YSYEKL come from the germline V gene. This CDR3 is CASSSGAGDADTQYF. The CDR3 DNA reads TGCGCCAGCAGCTCGGGAGCGGGAGACGCAGATACGCAGTATTTT.

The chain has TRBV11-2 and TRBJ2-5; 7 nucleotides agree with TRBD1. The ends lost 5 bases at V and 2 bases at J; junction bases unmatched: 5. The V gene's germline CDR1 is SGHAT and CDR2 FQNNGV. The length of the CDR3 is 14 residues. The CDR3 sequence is CASSAPGQQETQYF. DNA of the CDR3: TGTGCCAGCAGCGCCCCGGGACAGCAAGAGACCCAGTACTTC.

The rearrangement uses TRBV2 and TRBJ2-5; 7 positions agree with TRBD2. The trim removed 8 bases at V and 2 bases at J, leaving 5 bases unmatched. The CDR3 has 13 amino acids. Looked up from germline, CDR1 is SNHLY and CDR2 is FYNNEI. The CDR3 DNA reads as TGTGCCAGCGGGGGGGACGGGCAAGAGACCCAGTACTTC. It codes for CASGGDGQETQYF.

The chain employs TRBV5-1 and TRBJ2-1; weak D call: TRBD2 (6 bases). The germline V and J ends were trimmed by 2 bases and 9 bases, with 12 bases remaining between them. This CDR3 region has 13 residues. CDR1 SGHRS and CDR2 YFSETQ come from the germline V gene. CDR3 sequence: CASSFGGWGEQFF. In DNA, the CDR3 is TGCGCCAGCAGCTTTGGGGGGTGGGGTGAGCAGTTCTTC.

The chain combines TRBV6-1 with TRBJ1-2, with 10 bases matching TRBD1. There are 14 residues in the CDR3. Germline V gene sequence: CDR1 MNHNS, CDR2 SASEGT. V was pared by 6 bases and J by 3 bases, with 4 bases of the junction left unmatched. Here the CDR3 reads CASRLGQGHYGYTF. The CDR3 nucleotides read TGTGCCAGCAGGCTGGGACAGGGGCACTATGGCTACACCTTC.